This section outlines one TCR beta chain sequence together with its context. Its antigen is as yet unknown. Genomic DNA (from each subset) was split evenly across several immunoSEQ plates. Sorted-subset replicate PCR reactions contained roughly 200 ng DNA, corresponding to some 29,000 T cell genomes. The assay was immunoSEQ multiplex PCR, and TCRdb's table has in-frame clones only and misses some. The sample lists 780,000 or so clones, about two thirds occurring once. This record belongs to a study of shared clonotypes between healthy human individuals. Study-level information: Each donor's CD8 memory used one plate, CD8 naive two, each CD4 subset three. Regarding the study as a whole: The authors expected sequencing depth to affect clonotype sharing among donors.

Sequenced sample: memory CD4+ T cells sorted from blood. The sample's subset: CD45RA-negative fraction. This clonotype was sampled from a woman aged 25 to 45 in good health.

CDR3 sequence: CASSDRLAGASGANVLTF. The DNA of the CDR3 is TGTGCCAGCAGTGATCGACTAGCGGGAGCGAGTGGGGCCAACGTCCTGACTTTC. The V call is TRBV25-1, the J call TRBJ2-6; 12 bases agree with TRBD2. The V and J ends lost 3 bases and 3 bases, in that order; junction bases with no gene match: 6. This CDR3 has 18 residues. Germline V gives CDR1 MGHDK, CDR2 SYGVNS.